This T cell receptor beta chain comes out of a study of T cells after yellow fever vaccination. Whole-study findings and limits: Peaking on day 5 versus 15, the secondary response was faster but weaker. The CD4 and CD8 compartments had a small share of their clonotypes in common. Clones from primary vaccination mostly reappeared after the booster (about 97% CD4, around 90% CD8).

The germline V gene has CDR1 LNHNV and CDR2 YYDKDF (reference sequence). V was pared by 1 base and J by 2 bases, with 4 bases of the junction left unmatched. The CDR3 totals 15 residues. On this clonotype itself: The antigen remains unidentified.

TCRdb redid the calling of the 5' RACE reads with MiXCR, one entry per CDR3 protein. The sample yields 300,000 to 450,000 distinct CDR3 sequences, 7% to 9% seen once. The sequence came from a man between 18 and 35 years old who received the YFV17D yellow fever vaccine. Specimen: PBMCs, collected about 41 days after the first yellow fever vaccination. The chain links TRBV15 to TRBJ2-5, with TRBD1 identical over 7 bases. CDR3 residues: CATSRVGTEQETQYF. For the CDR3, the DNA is TGTGCCACCAGCAGAGTGGGGACAGAACAAGAGACCCAGTACTTC.